The 28 T cell receptor beta chains in this list originate from one sample, sequenced in a study of T cell repertoires in cytomegalovirus infection. TCRdb re-analysed the reads in MiXCR, keeping a single row per CDR3 protein. The sample includes 650,000 to 850,000 distinct CDR3 sequences, about 27% seen only once; the top ten take approximately 14%. For these receptors, no antigen is known. The sample was cultured CD8+ T cells from PBMCs, taken from culture after CMV antigen stimulation. The receptors were sampled from a human donor in good health (CMV status not recorded). Some clones in this sample may be carry-over from other donors' samples.

This sequence joins TRBV15 and TRBJ1-5; D gene uncertain. Germline CDR1 and CDR2: LNHNV and YYDKDF (reference sequence). The length of the CDR3 is 15 residues. Trimming cost V 1 base and J 7 bases, with 14 bases left between them. The CDR3: CATSRVAVANQPQHF. CDR3 DNA sequence: TGTGCCACCAGCAGAGTAGCCGTCGCAAACCAGCCCCAGCATTTT.

This clonotype has at least ten counts. J is TRBJ2-4 and V is TRBV7-9, with 8 bases matching TRBD2. The germline CDR1 and CDR2 sequences are SEHNR and FQNEAQ (reference sequence). The junction had 11 bases not matched to a gene; V was cut back by 5 bases and J by 5 bases. The CDR3 totals 16 residues. CDR3 in DNA: TGTGCCAGCAGCCCCTCGGACGGGGGGGCGGAAAACATTCAGTACTTC. Residues: CASSPSDGGAENIQYF.

The chain has TRBV6-8 and TRBJ1-2; D uncertain. Germline-derived CDR1 and CDR2 are MNHGY and SAAAGT. V was clipped by 2 bases and J by 5 bases, with 15 bases between them. The CDR3 has 15 residues. This chain's CDR3 is CASSYLKINKYGYTF. The CDR3 DNA sequence: TGTGCCAGCAGTTACCTTAAGATTAATAAATATGGCTACACCTTC.

The chain links TRBV12-5 to TRBJ2-3; D tentatively fits TRBD1 or TRBD2 (6 bases each). CDR1 and CDR2 (germline): LGHNT, FRNRAP. The length of the CDR3 is 13 residues. The V end was cut by 4 bases, the J end by 4 bases, with 9 bases between. This chain's CDR3 is CASGSGGPDTQYF. CDR3 coding DNA: TGTGCTAGTGGTTCTGGGGGGCCAGATACGCAGTATTTT.

This CDR3 reads CASGRQGPGGELFF. The CDR3, as DNA: TGTGCCAGCGGGAGACAGGGGCCGGGCGGGGAGCTGTTTTTT. The genes are TRBV27 and TRBJ2-2; 8 nucleotides match TRBD1. The V and J ends lost 8 bases and 7 bases, in that order; junction bases with no gene match: 9. Germline V gives CDR1 MNHEY, CDR2 SMNVEV (reference sequence). The CDR3 has 14 residues.

About this clonotype itself: Since a much larger clone is just one base distant, this may be a read error. The chain links TRBV7-6 to TRBJ2-3, with D possibly TRBD2 on 6 matching bases. V lost 0 bases, J lost 4 bases, and 23 bases lay in between. The CDR3 spans 19 residues. Germline values: CDR1 SGHVS, CDR2 FNYEAQ. CDR3 bases: TGTGCCAGCAGCTTAGCCGAATCCAAACGTAGACTAGACGCAGATACGCAGTATTTT. Translated, it gives CASSLAESKRRLDADTQYF.

This clonotype was seen once. The J gene is TRBJ2-2, the V gene TRBV19; 7 nucleotides match TRBD1. The CDR3 is 16 amino acids. Germline CDR1 LNHDA, CDR2 SQIVND (reference sequence). Trimming removed 6 bases from V and 3 bases from J; junction bases left unmatched: 10. For the CDR3, the DNA is TGTGCCAGTAGCGGGACAGCCGAGTTTCACACCGGGGAGCTGTTTTTT. It codes for CASSGTAEFHTGELFF.

This clonotype came up a few times. The chain couples TRBV7-9 to TRBJ1-5; tentative D call: TRBD1 (5 bases). The CDR3 consists of 16 residues. The germline V and J ends were trimmed by 6 bases and 1 base, with 16 bases remaining between them. Germline V gene lookup returns CDR1 SEHNR and CDR2 FQNEAQ (reference sequence). CDR3 residues: CASSSQGRYSNQPQHF. CDR3 nucleotides: TGTGCCAGCAGTTCTCAGGGAAGGTACAGCAATCAGCCCCAGCATTTT.

This clonotype was seen a few times. The genes are TRBV7-9 and TRBJ2-1, with D maybe TRBD1 (6 bases). Germline V gives CDR1 SEHNR, CDR2 FQNEAQ (reference sequence). V lost 5 bases, J lost 0 bases, and 17 bases lay in between. This CDR3 has 17 residues. DNA for the CDR3: TGTGCCAGCAGCCCACCGACAGGCGCAAGCTCCTACAATGAGCAGTTCTTC. Its translation is CASSPPTGASSYNEQFF.

The sample holds a few counts of this clonotype. The chain is built from TRBV10-3 and TRBJ2-7; D gene unclear. The CDR3 has 15 residues. Germline V gives CDR1 ENHRY, CDR2 SYGVKD. Trimming cost V 4 bases and J 5 bases, with 18 bases left between them. The CDR3: CAISGGWSQGDEQYF. CDR3 nucleotides: TGTGCCATCAGTGGGGGTTGGTCCCAAGGCGACGAGCAGTACTTC.

The CDR3 DNA follows: TGTGCCAGTCGTAGACAGGTTCGGTATAGCAATCAGCCCCAGCATTTT. This sequence encodes CASRRQVRYSNQPQHF. The chain uses TRBV19 and TRBJ1-5; a possible D gene is TRBD1 (6 bases). The CDR3 is made up of 16 amino acids. Trimming pared 8 bases from V and 0 bases from J, leaving 17 bases between. The germline gives CDR1 LNHDA, CDR2 SQIVND (reference sequence).

This clonotype showed up just once. The genes are TRBV6-2 or TRBV6-3 and TRBJ2-2; maybe TRBD1 (5 bases). The CDR3 extends over 14 amino acids. Trimming stripped 4 bases from V and 1 base from J, with 7 bases between. CDR1 and CDR2 (germline): MNHEY, SVGEGT. The CDR3 protein is CASSSDMNTGELFF. CDR3 coding DNA: TGTGCCAGCAGTTCGGACATGAACACCGGGGAGCTGTTTTTT.

Comments on this clonotype: At one end the junction does not follow the germline gene, possibly because of a read error. V and J are TRBV6-5 and TRBJ1-2; unclear D gene. This CDR3 spans 16 amino acids. Germline V CDR1 and CDR2: MNHEY, SVGAGI. The CDR3 reads CASSPLPGYPNYVYTF. The CDR3, as DNA: TGTGCCAGCAGTCCCTTACCCGGCTACCCTAACTATGTCTACACCTTC.

This clonotype was seen many times. The CDR3 protein is CASSASNQPQHF. Written as DNA, the CDR3 is TGTGCCAGCAGTGCATCAAATCAGCCCCAGCATTTT. This chain links TRBV12-3 or TRBV12-4 with TRBJ1-5; D unclear. CDR3 length equals 12 residues. V was shortened by 5 bases and J by 4 bases, with 6 bases between the two germline ends.

This clonotype was counted only a few times. This chain connects TRBV4-1 to TRBJ2-3; 8 bases line up with TRBD2. CDR1 MGHRA and CDR2 YSYEKL come from the germline V gene. The CDR3 extends over 16 amino acids. V shed 1 base, J shed 6 bases, and the junction held 9 bases outside the gene matches. The CDR3 nucleotides are TGCGCCAGCAGCCAAGTGCCTTGGGCTAGCGGGGATACGCAGTATTTT. It encodes CASSQVPWASGDTQYF.

The V call is TRBV27, the J call TRBJ1-2; tentatively, D is TRBD1 (6 bases). CDR1 and CDR2 from the germline V gene are MNHEY and SMNVEV (reference sequence). CDR3 length equals 16 residues. The germline V and J ends were trimmed by 1 base and 5 bases, with 17 bases remaining between them. DNA for the CDR3: TGTGCCAGCAGTTTATGGGGGCCAGGGGTTCGTTATGGCTACACCTTC. Amino acids: CASSLWGPGVRYGYTF.

The chain recombines TRBV27 with TRBJ2-7, with D maybe TRBD2 (5 bases). The CDR3 is 15 amino acids. In germline, CDR1 is MNHEY, CDR2 SMNVEV (reference sequence). V was shortened by 3 bases and J by 0 bases, with 12 bases between the two germline ends. The DNA for the CDR3 is TGTGCCAGCAGTTTGGGAGCCCCTCGCTCCTACGAGCAGTACTTC. Its protein product is CASSLGAPRSYEQYF.

The J gene is TRBJ2-5, the V gene TRBV24-1, with D uncertain. Trimming removed 3 bases at V and 5 bases at J, with 9 bases between. Germline V gene data show CDR1 as KGHDR and CDR2 as SFDVKD. There are 13 residues in the CDR3. The CDR3 coding sequence is TGTGCCACCAGTGATCCTAGTGGTGAGACCCAGTACTTC. This encodes CATSDPSGETQYF.

This chain links TRBV12-3 or TRBV12-4 with TRBJ1-2, with D tentatively TRBD1 (5 bases). This CDR3 is 13 amino acids long. The V end lost 4 bases, the J end lost 8 bases, and 14 bases lay between the germline ends. In DNA form, the CDR3 reads TGTGCCAGCAGTTGGTTTAGGGGTGACGGCTACACCTTC. It yields the protein CASSWFRGDGYTF.

The V gene is TRBV27, the J gene TRBJ2-7, with no clear D. Germline CDR1 reads MNHEY; CDR2 reads SMNVEV (reference sequence). V lost 4 bases and J lost 3, with 10 bases in between. This CDR3 spans 13 amino acids. CDR3 loop: CASSYMDGYEQYV. The CDR3 DNA sequence: TGTGCCAGCAGTTATATGGACGGCTACGAGCAGTACGTC.

V usage is TRBV5-5 and J usage is TRBJ2-7; the D call may be TRBD1 or TRBD2 (5 bases each). The V and J ends lost 4 bases and 0 bases respectively, with 14 bases between them. CDR1 is SGHKS, CDR2 YYEKEE, per germline (reference sequence). The CDR3 has 15 residues. DNA for the CDR3: TGTGCCAGCAGCCCAACACCGAGGGGCTCCTACGAGCAGTACGTC. This gives the protein CASSPTPRGSYEQYV.

This clonotype was seen at least ten times. The chain combines TRBV11-1 with TRBJ2-2; the D gene is possibly TRBD2 (6 bases). Germline CDR1 reads SGHAT; CDR2 reads FQDESV (reference sequence). The V end was cut by 5 bases, the J end by 5 bases, with 18 bases between. This CDR3 spans 16 amino acids. This CDR3 is CASSQWDSAGTGELFF. CDR3 coding DNA: TGTGCCAGCAGCCAATGGGACTCCGCGGGGACCGGGGAGCTGTTTTTT.

This chain connects TRBV27 to TRBJ2-5; no clear D. The V gene's germline CDR1 is MNHEY and CDR2 SMNVEV (reference sequence). Trimming pared 5 bases from V and 1 base from J, leaving 8 bases between. The length of the CDR3 is 13 residues. The CDR3 region has the DNA TGTGCCAGCAGTAGGGCGAGCCAAGAGACCCAGTACTTC. As protein: CASSRASQETQYF.

This clonotype was picked up a small number of times. CDR3 loop: CASSLGHSLNEKLFF. CDR3 DNA: TGTGCCAGCAGCTTAGGTCACAGTCTAAATGAAAAACTGTTTTTT. This chain links TRBV7-9 with TRBJ1-4; no clear D. The CDR3 is 15 residues long. Trimming removed 1 base from V and 5 bases from J, with 11 bases in between. Germline V CDR1 and CDR2: SEHNR, FQNEAQ (reference sequence).

Only a few counts were recorded for this clonotype. This chain joins TRBV11-1 and TRBJ2-5; TRBD2 matches 13 bases. Germline V gene data show CDR1 as SGHAT and CDR2 as FQDESV (reference sequence). The V gene end was trimmed by 4 bases and the J gene end by 4 bases; junction bases not matched to a gene: 15. CDR3 length: 19 residues. The chain's CDR3 is CASSSSHLTSGGARETQYF. CDR3 in DNA: TGTGCCAGCAGCTCCTCTCACCTTACTAGCGGGGGGGCCCGAGAGACCCAGTACTTC.

The rearrangement uses TRBV27 and TRBJ1-5; D gene ambiguous. Deletions cut 3 bases from V and 6 bases from J, with 9 bases between. The germline V gene encodes CDR1 MNHEY and CDR2 SMNVEV (reference sequence). The CDR3 consists of 13 residues. The CDR3 loop reads CASSLWVGQPQHF. The DNA of the CDR3 is TGTGCCAGCAGTTTGTGGGTGGGTCAGCCCCAGCATTTT.

The genes are TRBV20-1 and TRBJ2-2; a possible D gene is TRBD1 (5 bases). The V end lost 3 bases, the J end lost 0 bases, and 14 bases lay between the germline ends. The CDR3 extends over 16 amino acids. CDR1 DFQATT and CDR2 SNEGSKA come from the germline V gene (reference sequence). The CDR3 sequence is CSASPDTFANTGELFF. The CDR3 DNA is TGCAGTGCTAGCCCGGACACGTTCGCGAACACCGGGGAGCTGTTTTTT.

Ten or more counts support this clonotype. The chain recombines TRBV7-6 with TRBJ1-1; D might be TRBD1 (6 bases). The CDR3 spans 14 residues. The V gene's germline CDR1 is SGHVS and CDR2 FNYEAQ. The V end was cut by 5 bases, the J end by 4 bases, with 14 bases between. CDR3 DNA: TGTGCCAGCAGCCTCGGTGGAGGGGGCACTGAAGCTTTCTTT. It codes for CASSLGGGGTEAFF.